This section outlines one TCR beta chain sequence together with its context. This record belongs to a study of T cell responses to AZD1222 COVID-19 vaccine. TCRdb's table, derived via immunoSEQ multiplex PCR, lists solely in-frame clones and lacks some. The sample has 130,000 to 150,000 clones, around 90% seen once. The clonotype was recovered from an adult in good health. Sample: peripheral blood, taken on day 0 of AZD1222 vaccination.

The CDR3 region has the DNA TGTGCCAGCAGGGCGGGTGGGACCCAGTACTTC. Translated, it gives CASRAGGTQYF. This chain joins TRBV12-3 or TRBV12-4 and TRBJ2-5, with a tentative D call TRBD2 (5 bases). V lost 6 bases and J lost 7, with 9 bases in between. The CDR3 is 11 residues long.